This TCR beta chain was identified during a study of cytomegalovirus exposure and HLA in healthy donors. A word on this clone: Its matching antigen is unknown.

Study-level findings and limits: Presence/absence analyses assumed roughly uniform sequencing depth across donors. According to the study, 160 or so TCR beta chains were cytomegalovirus-associated. The HLA-A and HLA-B alleles of most subjects were reportedly predicted accurately from TCR beta sequences. In a later analysis, most CMV-associated TCR beta chains appeared HLA-restricted.

Researchers ran the PCR with 60 Vbeta and 13 Jbeta primers. TCRdb's table, derived via immunoSEQ multiplex PCR, lists solely in-frame clones and lacks some. The profile shows fewer than 200,000 clones, 70% to 90% of them singletons. V lost 1 base, J lost 7 bases, and 3 bases lay in between. The CDR3 has 11 amino acids. Per the germline V gene, CDR1 is SGHDT and CDR2 is YYEEEE. This chain uses TRBV5-6 with TRBJ2-1, with unresolved D. The sequence was collected from a man younger than 40 in good health and CMV-seropositive. Sequenced sample: PBMCs. In DNA, the CDR3 is TGTGCCAGCAGCTTGACTAATGAGCAGTTCTTC. Translation gives CASSLTNEQFF.